This T cell receptor (beta chain) was sequenced in a study of PD-1 blockade in classical Hodgkin lymphoma. The CDR3 length is 15 residues. From germline, CDR1 is MNHNS and CDR2 SASEGT. After removal of 10 bases from V and 6 bases from J, the junction contained 12 bases not matched to a gene. Brentuximab vedotin exposure varied among the patients, all of whom had relapsed after autologous stem cell transplantation. Magnetic depletion of unwanted cells isolated CD4+ T cells from thawed PBMCs. The data were produced by immunoSEQ multiplex PCR, yet TCRdb's version contains in-frame clones alone and is incomplete. The profile shows about 9,700 clones, 74% of them singletons.

The origin of this receptor is a human donor with classical Hodgkin lymphoma. This sequence joins TRBV6-1 and TRBJ2-7, with 13 positions matching TRBD2. The sequences come from CD4+ T cells from blood, collected at baseline. The CDR3 protein is CATEPLLAGGGEQYF. CDR3 sequence (DNA): TGTGCCACCGAACCCCTACTAGCGGGAGGGGGCGAGCAGTACTTC.